These 13 T cell receptor beta chains were all obtained from the same sample, sequenced in a study of beta chain features in type 1 diabetes. Of the isolated RNA, all was reverse transcribed, and so the sequenced material was expressed TCRB transcripts. Produced via immunoSEQ multiplex PCR; TCRdb's table is partial and in-frame only. This sample carries about 330,000 clones, 8% to 13% of them seen once, and the ten largest clones take around 0.015%. The source material was naive CD4+ T cells from blood. Every receptor here comes from a woman aged 25 to 39 in good health.

The rearrangement joins TRBV11-2 to TRBJ1-2; possibly TRBD1 for D (6 bases). Trimming took off 6 bases at V and 2 bases at J, with 13 bases between the two ends. Germline assignment: CDR1 SGHAT and CDR2 FQNNGV. The CDR3 sequence is 14 residues long. CDR3 sequence (DNA): TGTGCCAGCAGTAACAGGGTGCCAAACTATGGCTACACCTTC. Protein product: CASSNRVPNYGYTF.

The genes are TRBV14 and TRBJ2-2; 9 nucleotides agree with TRBD1. The germline V gene encodes CDR1 SGHDN and CDR2 FVKESK. This CDR3 is 15 amino acids long. The ends lost 4 bases at V and 3 bases at J; junction bases unmatched: 3. CDR3 residues: CASSLGTGYTGELFF. The DNA of the CDR3 is TGTGCCAGCAGCCTGGGGACAGGGTACACCGGGGAGCTGTTTTTT.

This clone occurred a few times. The chain is built from TRBV5-1 and TRBJ1-1, with D tentatively TRBD1 (6 bases). The length of the CDR3 is 13 residues. The germline gives CDR1 SGHRS, CDR2 YFSETQ. V lost 2 bases and J 5 bases, leaving 10 bases between the germline ends. Here the CDR3 reads CASSFGGRTEAFF. The CDR3 DNA is TGCGCCAGCAGCTTTGGGGGCAGGACTGAAGCTTTCTTT.

This clone occurred a few times. V is TRBV7-2 and J is TRBJ2-4, with a weak D call TRBD1 (7 bases). Deletions cut 0 bases from V and 3 bases from J, with 18 bases between. Per the germline V gene, CDR1 is SGHTA and CDR2 is FQGNSA. CDR3 length: 18 amino acids. Written as DNA, the CDR3 is TGTGCCAGCAGCTTAGCAGTATTGGGGGGACAGTTCAAAAACATTCAGTACTTC. Protein product: CASSLAVLGGQFKNIQYF.

The gene calls are TRBV7-2 and TRBJ2-7; possibly TRBD2 for D (5 bases). The V and J ends lost 1 base and 6 bases respectively, with 16 bases between them. CDR3 length: 15 residues. Germline lookup yields CDR1 SGHTA and CDR2 FQGNSA. CDR3: CASSLEPGSVAEQYF. Written as DNA, the CDR3 is TGTGCCAGCAGCTTAGAGCCGGGATCCGTAGCCGAGCAGTACTTC.

Only a few counts were recorded for this clone. The chain has TRBV4-3 and TRBJ2-1; 8 bases map to TRBD2. J lost 10 bases, V lost 3 bases, and 11 bases had no gene match. The CDR3 length is 15 residues. Germline V gene lookup returns CDR1 LGHNA and CDR2 YSLEER. The CDR3 is CASSQPPGLVEEQFF. In nucleotides, the CDR3 is TGCGCCAGCAGCCAGCCCCCGGGACTAGTCGAAGAGCAGTTCTTC.

This chain connects TRBV29-1 to TRBJ1-1, with 7 positions matching TRBD1. Germline V lookup: CDR1 SQVTM, CDR2 ANQGSEA. The CDR3 extends over 15 amino acids. V shed 5 bases and J 0 bases; nucleotides not matched to a gene: 9. Written as DNA, the CDR3 is TGCAGCGTTCAGACAGGGATTACAATGAACACTGAAGCTTTCTTT. This codes for CSVQTGITMNTEAFF. Looking up the rest from reference TRBV29-1 and TRBJ1-1 gives the full variable domain: SAVISQKPSRDICQRGTSLTIQCQVDSQVTMMFWYRQQPGQSLTLIATANQGSEATYESGFVIDKFPISRPNLTFSTLTVSNMSPEDSSIYLCSVQTGITMNTEAFFGQGTRLTVV.

This clone has just a few counts. The chain joins TRBV18 to TRBJ2-1, with D possibly being TRBD2 (6 bases). The germline V gene encodes CDR1 KGHSH and CDR2 LQKENI. This CDR3 spans 17 amino acids. V lost 0 bases, J lost 0 bases, and 12 bases lay in between. The CDR3 DNA is TGTGCCAGCTCACCACCGTTACTAGCTAGCTCCTACAATGAGCAGTTCTTC. It is translated as CASSPPLLASSYNEQFF.

The J gene is TRBJ1-5, the V gene TRBV30; possibly TRBD1 for D (5 bases). Germline V gene data show CDR1 as GTSNPN and CDR2 as SVGIG (reference sequence). Trimming took off 4 bases at V and 2 bases at J, with 9 bases between the two ends. This CDR3 spans 13 amino acids. CDR3 nucleotides: TGTGCCTGGAAGGGGTCGGGCAATCAGCCCCAGCATTTT. Translated, it gives CAWKGSGNQPQHF.

The CDR3: CASSPGLARSNEQFF. The CDR3 DNA reads TGTGCCAGCTCACCGGGACTAGCCCGCTCGAATGAGCAGTTCTTC. The gene calls are TRBV18 and TRBJ2-1, with 9 bases fitting TRBD2. The CDR3 spans 15 residues. J gave up 7 bases and V 3 bases, and 7 bases lay outside the gene matches. Germline lookup yields CDR1 KGHSH and CDR2 LQKENI.

V is TRBV7-3 and J is TRBJ2-1, with a weak D call TRBD2 (6 bases). V was clipped by 5 bases and J by 5 bases, with 13 bases between them. CDR1 and CDR2 (germline): SGHTA, FQGTGA. The CDR3 totals 14 residues. Here the CDR3 DNA reads TGTGCCAGCAGCACGGGGACTGTCAACAATGAGCAGTTCTTC. This sequence encodes CASSTGTVNNEQFF. The full variable domain, with the rest looked up from reference TRBV7-3 and TRBJ2-1, is GAGVSQTPSNKVTEKGKYVELRCDPISGHTALYWYRQSLGQGPEFLIYFQGTGAADDSGLPNDRFFAVRPEGSVSTLKIQRTERGDSAVYLCASSTGTVNNEQFFGPGTRLTVL.

This clone was counted only a few times. The chain is built from TRBV7-3 and TRBJ1-1; a possible D gene is TRBD1 (6 bases). V gave up 4 bases and J gave up 7 bases, with 19 bases separating them. Germline V gene lookup returns CDR1 SGHTA and CDR2 FQGTGA. The CDR3 has 15 amino acids. CDR3 nucleotide sequence: TGTGCCAGCAGCTCCCTACAGGGATTCGGAGGTGAAGCTTTCTTT. Residues: CASSSLQGFGGEAFF.

The V gene is TRBV29-1, the J gene TRBJ1-2, with D possibly TRBD1 on 6 matching bases. The V end was cut by 5 bases, the J end by 2 bases, with 12 bases between. The V gene's germline CDR1 is SQVTM and CDR2 ANQGSEA. This CDR3 has 13 residues. CDR3 DNA: TGCAGCGTTAGCCGGACAGACAACTATGGCTACACCTTC. Its translation is CSVSRTDNYGYTF. Together with reference TRBV29-1 and TRBJ1-2, the CDR3 gives the full variable domain: SAVISQKPSRDICQRGTSLTIQCQVDSQVTMMFWYRQQPGQSLTLIATANQGSEATYESGFVIDKFPISRPNLTFSTLTVSNMSPEDSSIYLCSVSRTDNYGYTFGSGTRLTVV.